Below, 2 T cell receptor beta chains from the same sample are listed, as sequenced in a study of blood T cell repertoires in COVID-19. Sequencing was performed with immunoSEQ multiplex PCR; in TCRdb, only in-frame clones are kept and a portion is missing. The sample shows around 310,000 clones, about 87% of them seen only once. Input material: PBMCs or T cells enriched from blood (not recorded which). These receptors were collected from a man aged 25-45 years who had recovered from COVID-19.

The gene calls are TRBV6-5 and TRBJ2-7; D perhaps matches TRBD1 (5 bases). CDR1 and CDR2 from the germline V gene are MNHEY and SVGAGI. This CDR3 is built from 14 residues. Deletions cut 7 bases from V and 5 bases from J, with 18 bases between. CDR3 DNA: TGTGCCAGCAACCCAGGGTACGACGTGGACGAGCAGTACTTC. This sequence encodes CASNPGYDVDEQYF.

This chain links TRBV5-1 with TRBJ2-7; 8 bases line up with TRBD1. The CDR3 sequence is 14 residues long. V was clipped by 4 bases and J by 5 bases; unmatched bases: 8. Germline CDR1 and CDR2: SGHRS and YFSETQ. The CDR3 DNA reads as TGCGCCAGCAGCCCAGGGGGCTTAGTCGACGAGCAGTACTTC. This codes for CASSPGGLVDEQYF.